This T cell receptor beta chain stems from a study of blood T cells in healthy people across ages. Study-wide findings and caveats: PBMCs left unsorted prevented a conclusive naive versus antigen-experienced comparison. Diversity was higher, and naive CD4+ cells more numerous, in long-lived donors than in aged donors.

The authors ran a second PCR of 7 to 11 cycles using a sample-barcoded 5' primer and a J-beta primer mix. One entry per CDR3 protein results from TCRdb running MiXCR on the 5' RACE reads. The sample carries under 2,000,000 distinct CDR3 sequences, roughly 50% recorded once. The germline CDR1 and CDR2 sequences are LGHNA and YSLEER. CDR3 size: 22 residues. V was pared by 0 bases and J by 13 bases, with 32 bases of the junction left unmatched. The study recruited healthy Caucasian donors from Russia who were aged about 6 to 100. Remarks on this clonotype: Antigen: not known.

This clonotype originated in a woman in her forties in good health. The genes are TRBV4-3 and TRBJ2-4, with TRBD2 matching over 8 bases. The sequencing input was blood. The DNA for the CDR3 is TGCGCCAGCAGCCAAGATAGACCGTCCCGGGGACTTGGCGGGGGGCTCTACGTCAAGCAGTACTTC. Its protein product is CASSQDRPSRGLGGGLYVKQYF.